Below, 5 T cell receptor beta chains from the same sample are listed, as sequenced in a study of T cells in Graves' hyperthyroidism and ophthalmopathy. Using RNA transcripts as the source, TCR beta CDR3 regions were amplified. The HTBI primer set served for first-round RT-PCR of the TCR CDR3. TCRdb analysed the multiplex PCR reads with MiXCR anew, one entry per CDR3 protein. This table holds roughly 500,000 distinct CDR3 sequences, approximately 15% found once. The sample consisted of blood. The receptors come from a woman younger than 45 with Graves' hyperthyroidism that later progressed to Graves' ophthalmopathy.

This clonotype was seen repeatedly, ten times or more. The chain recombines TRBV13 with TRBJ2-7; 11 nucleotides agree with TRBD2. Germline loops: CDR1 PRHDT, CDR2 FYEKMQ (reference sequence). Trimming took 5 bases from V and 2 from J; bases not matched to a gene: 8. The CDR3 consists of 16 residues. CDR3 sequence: CASSRSSGGTTYEQYF. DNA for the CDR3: TGTGCCAGCAGCCGATCTAGCGGGGGGACGACCTACGAGCAGTACTTC.

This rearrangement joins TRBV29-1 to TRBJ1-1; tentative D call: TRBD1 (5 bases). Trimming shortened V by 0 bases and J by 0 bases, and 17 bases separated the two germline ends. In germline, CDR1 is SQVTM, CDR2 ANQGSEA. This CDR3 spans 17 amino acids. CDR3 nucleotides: TGCAGCGTTGAAGATAGACTGGGGGAAACGATGAACACTGAAGCTTTCTTT. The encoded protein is CSVEDRLGETMNTEAFF.

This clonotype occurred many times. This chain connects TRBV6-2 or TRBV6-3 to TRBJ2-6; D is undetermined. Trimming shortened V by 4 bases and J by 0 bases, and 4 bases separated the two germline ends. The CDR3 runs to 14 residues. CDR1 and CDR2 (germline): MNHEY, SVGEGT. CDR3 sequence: CASSWFSGANVLTF. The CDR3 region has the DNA TGTGCCAGCAGTTGGTTCTCTGGGGCCAACGTCCTGACTTTC.

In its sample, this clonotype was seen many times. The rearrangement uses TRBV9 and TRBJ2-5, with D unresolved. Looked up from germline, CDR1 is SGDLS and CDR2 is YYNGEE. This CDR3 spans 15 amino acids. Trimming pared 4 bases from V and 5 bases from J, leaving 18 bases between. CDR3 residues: CASSPGQLAGETQYF. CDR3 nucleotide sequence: TGTGCCAGCAGCCCAGGTCAACTCGCTGGCGAGACCCAGTACTTC.

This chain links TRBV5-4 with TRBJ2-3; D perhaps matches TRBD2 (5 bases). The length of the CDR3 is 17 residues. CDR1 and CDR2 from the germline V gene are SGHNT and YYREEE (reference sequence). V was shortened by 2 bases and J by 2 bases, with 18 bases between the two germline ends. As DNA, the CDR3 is TGTGCCAGCAGCTTTAACGGGGTCCCCCACCCCACAGATACGCAGTATTTT. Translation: CASSFNGVPHPTDTQYF.